The source of this T cell receptor beta chain is a study of CD8 T cells in ankylosing spondylitis. From the 5' RACE reads, TCRdb called clonotypes with MiXCR, one entry per CDR3 protein. The sample has about 220,000 distinct CDR3 sequences; more than 9% are singletons. Turning to this clonotype: Its target is not known.

General study findings and limits: A TCR beta motif made of fewer than ten highly homologous variants seemed typical of ankylosing spondylitis blood.

Trimming pared 5 bases from V and 5 bases from J, leaving 19 bases between. The CDR3 loop spans 15 amino acids. The germline V gene encodes CDR1 SGHVS and CDR2 FQNEAQ. This receptor was identified in a male donor with ankylosing spondylitis or in good health (not recorded which). Source material: blood, either unsorted or a sorted T cell fraction (not recorded which). J is TRBJ2-7 and V is TRBV7-8; D is unclear. The CDR3 loop reads CASSLSFTGMDEQYF. Here the CDR3 DNA reads TGTGCCAGCAGCCTATCGTTTACTGGGATGGACGAGCAGTACTTC.